Listed here are 9 T cell receptor beta chains from one sample, sequenced in a study of blood T cell repertoires in COVID-19. Using immunoSEQ multiplex PCR, the repertoire was profiled, and TCRdb retains in-frame clones only, with some absent. The profile shows roughly 280,000 clones, over 85% of them singletons. The sequenced sample consisted of PBMCs or T cells enriched from blood (not recorded which). The source is an older woman who had recovered from COVID-19.

The V gene is TRBV10-3, the J gene TRBJ1-3, with a weak D call TRBD1 (6 bases). Germline CDR1 reads ENHRY; CDR2 reads SYGVKD. This CDR3 is built from 14 residues. V lost 6 bases, J lost 0 bases, and 9 bases lay in between. CDR3 region: CAIRAQGSGNTIYF. In nucleotides, the CDR3 is TGTGCCATCAGAGCACAGGGCTCTGGAAACACCATATATTTT.

This clone came up a few times. The V and J genes are TRBV9 and TRBJ2-3, with 7 bases lining up with TRBD1. Trimming removed 4 bases from V and 4 bases from J; junction bases left unmatched: 0. This CDR3 region has 12 residues. The germline CDR1 and CDR2 sequences are SGDLS and YYNGEE. The CDR3 sequence is CASSQGADTQYF. The DNA for the CDR3 is TGTGCCAGCAGCCAGGGGGCAGATACGCAGTATTTT. Using reference TRBV9 and TRBJ2-3 for the parts outside the CDR3, the full variable domain is DSGVTQTPKHLITATGQRVTLRCSPRSGDLSVYWYQQSLDQGLQFLIQYYNGEERAKGNILERFSAQQFPDLHSELNLSSLELGDSALYFCASSQGADTQYFGPGTRLTVL.

This sequence joins TRBV18 and TRBJ2-2; the D gene is possibly TRBD2 (5 bases). V shed 10 bases and J shed 0 bases, with 15 bases lying between them. The germline gives CDR1 KGHSH, CDR2 LQKENI. The CDR3 is 15 residues long. For the CDR3, the DNA is TGTGCCACCAGCCTGGGGAGAACGAACACCGGGGAGCTGTTTTTT. Its translation: CATSLGRTNTGELFF.

The chain couples TRBV6-5 to TRBJ1-1, with no clear D. The germline V gene encodes CDR1 MNHEY and CDR2 SVGAGI. Trimming cost V 0 bases and J 4 bases, with 12 bases left between them. The length of the CDR3 is 15 residues. The CDR3 nucleotides read TGTGCCAGCAGTTACTCGGGAGGTCGTAGCACTGAAGCTTTCTTT. It yields the protein CASSYSGGRSTEAFF.

This chain links TRBV6-4 with TRBJ1-1; no reliable D call. Germline V gives CDR1 MRHNA, CDR2 SNTAGT. V lost 6 bases and J lost 6, with 17 bases in between. The CDR3 consists of 14 residues. CDR3 residues: CASSRRAVKPEAFF. CDR3 DNA sequence: TGTGCCAGCAGCCGGCGGGCGGTGAAGCCTGAAGCTTTCTTT.

The V gene is TRBV27, the J gene TRBJ1-1; TRBD1 matches at 8 bases. V gave up 5 bases and J gave up 5 bases; unmatched junction bases: 13. CDR1 is MNHEY, CDR2 SMNVEV, per germline (reference sequence). This CDR3 spans 16 amino acids. CDR3 residues: CASSPLHRGGSTEAFF. CDR3 bases: TGTGCCAGCAGTCCTCTCCACAGGGGGGGGAGTACTGAAGCTTTCTTT.

The rearrangement joins TRBV30 to TRBJ1-1, with D maybe TRBD1 (6 bases). The germline CDR1 and CDR2 sequences are GTSNPN and SVGIG (reference sequence). V gave up 4 bases and J gave up 1 base, with 19 bases separating them. The CDR3 is made up of 16 amino acids. Here the CDR3 reads CAWNLGVTGGNTEAFF. In nucleotides, the CDR3 is TGTGCCTGGAACCTTGGTGTGACAGGAGGGAACACTGAAGCTTTCTTT.

The chain employs TRBV5-1 and TRBJ2-5; 11 nucleotides line up with TRBD2. Germline V lookup: CDR1 SGHRS, CDR2 YFSETQ. The CDR3 runs to 14 residues. The J segment lost 3 bases and the V segment lost 4 bases, leaving 2 bases of the junction unmatched. This CDR3 reads CASSQTSGKETQYF. The CDR3 nucleotides are TGCGCCAGCAGCCAGACTAGCGGGAAAGAGACCCAGTACTTC.

The chain joins TRBV3-1 (or the pseudogene TRBV3-2) to TRBJ1-5; weak D call: TRBD1 (5 bases). This CDR3 region has 14 residues. The germline CDR1 and CDR2 sequences are LGHDT and YNNKEL (reference sequence). The V gene lost 0 bases and the J gene lost 7 bases, with 10 bases spanning the gap. In DNA, the CDR3 is TGTGCCAGCAGCCAAGATTTTGGGGGGCAGCCCCAGCATTTT. Encoded protein: CASSQDFGGQPQHF.